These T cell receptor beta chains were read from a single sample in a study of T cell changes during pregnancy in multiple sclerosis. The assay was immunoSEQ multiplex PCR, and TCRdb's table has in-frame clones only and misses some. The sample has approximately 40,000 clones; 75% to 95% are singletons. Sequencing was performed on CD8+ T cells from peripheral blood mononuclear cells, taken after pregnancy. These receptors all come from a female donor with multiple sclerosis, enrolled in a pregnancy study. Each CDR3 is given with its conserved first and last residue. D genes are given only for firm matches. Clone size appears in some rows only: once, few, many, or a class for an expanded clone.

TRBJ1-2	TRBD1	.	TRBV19	TGTGCCAGTAGTCCGGACAGGGTGTATGGCTACACCTTC	CASSPDRVYGYTF
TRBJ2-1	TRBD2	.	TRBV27	TGTGCCAGCAGTTTATATCAGATTGGGACTAGCAGCAGCAATGAGCAGTTCTTC	CASSLYQIGTSSSNEQFF
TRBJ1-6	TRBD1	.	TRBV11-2	TGTGCCAGCAGCTTAGACGGGACAGGGTCATCACCCCTCCACTTT	CASSLDGTGSSPLHF
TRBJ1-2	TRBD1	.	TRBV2	TGTGCCAGCAGTGATGGTGGGACAGGGATCCATGGCTACACCTTC	CASSDGGTGIHGYTF
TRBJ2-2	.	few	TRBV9	TGTGCCAGCAGCGGAGGTCCGGGATCGAACACCGGGGAGCTGTTTTTT	CASSGGPGSNTGELFF
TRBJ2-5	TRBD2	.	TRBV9	TGTGCCAGCAGCGAAGGACTAGCGGGAGTGGAGACCCAGTACTTC	CASSEGLAGVETQYF
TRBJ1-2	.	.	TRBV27	TGTGCCAGCAGTCCCATGTTGGGGGGTAACTATGGCTACACCTTC	CASSPMLGGNYGYTF
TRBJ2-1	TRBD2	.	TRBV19	TGTGCCAGTAAGGGGGGACTAGCGGGGGGGTCCTACAATGAGCAGTTCTTC	CASKGGLAGGSYNEQFF
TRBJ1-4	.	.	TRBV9	TGTGCCAGCAGCGTAGGCCGAGCAACTAATGAAAAACTGTTTTTT	CASSVGRATNEKLFF
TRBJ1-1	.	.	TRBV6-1	TGTGCCAGCAGTGAAGCTAAGGAACGGGACACTGAAGCTTTCTTT	CASSEAKERDTEAFF
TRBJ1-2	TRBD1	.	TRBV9	TGTGCCAGCAGCGCCCAGGGGGAGGGCTACACCTTC	CASSAQGEGYTF
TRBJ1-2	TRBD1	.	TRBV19	TGTGCCAGTAGTATGTCTGGCGGACAGGGAAACTATGGCTACACCTTC	CASSMSGGQGNYGYTF
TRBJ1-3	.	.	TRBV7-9	TGTGCCAGCAGCCCGCCCGGCGGTCGCTCTGGAAACACCATATATTTT	CASSPPGGRSGNTIYF
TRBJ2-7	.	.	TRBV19	TGTGCCAGTAGCTATGAAGTCGCCTACGAGCAGTACTTC	CASSYEVAYEQYF
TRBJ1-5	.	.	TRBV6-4	TGTGCCAGCAGCGAGGACAGTCGTCAGCCCCAGCATTTT	CASSEDSRQPQHF
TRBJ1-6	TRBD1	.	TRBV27	TGTGCCAGCAGTCCACAGGACAGGGCGACCTCACCCCTCCACTTT	CASSPQDRATSPLHF
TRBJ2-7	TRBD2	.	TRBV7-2	TGTGCCAGCAGCTTACCTAGCGGAGCCTACGAGCAGTACTTC	CASSLPSGAYEQYF
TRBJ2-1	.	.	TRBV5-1	TGCGCCAGCAGCGGGGACCCCACCAGGGTTCCACAGGGGCGGGGGGACTACAATGAGCAGTTCTTC	CASSGDPTRVPQGRGDYNEQFF
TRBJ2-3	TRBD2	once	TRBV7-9	TGTGCCAGCAGAGCCCCTAGCGGGAGGGCCGGGGGTACGCAGTATTTT	CASRAPSGRAGGTQYF
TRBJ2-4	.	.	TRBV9	TGTGCCAGCAGCTATAACAGGGATGCCGGCAAAAACATTCAGTACTTC	CASSYNRDAGKNIQYF
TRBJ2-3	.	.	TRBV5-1	TGCGCCAGCTCCACAACCCGCCGCACAGATACGCAGTATTTT	CASSTTRRTDTQYF
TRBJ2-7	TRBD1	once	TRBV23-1	TGCGCCAGCAGTCAGAACCCCCCCCGGGACAGAGTAACCTACGAGCAGTACTTC	CASSQNPPRDRVTYEQYF
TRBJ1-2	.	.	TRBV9	TGTGCCAGCAGCGCAGAACCCGGGGAAGGCTACACCTTC	CASSAEPGEGYTF
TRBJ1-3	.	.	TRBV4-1	TGCGCCAGCAGCCCCTGGCCACAGTCCTCTGGAAACACCATATATTTT	CASSPWPQSSGNTIYF
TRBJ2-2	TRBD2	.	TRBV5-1	TGCGCCAGCAGCTTGGAACCTAGCGGGAGTGGCACCGGGGAGCTGTTTTTT	CASSLEPSGSGTGELFF
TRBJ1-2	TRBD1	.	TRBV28	TGTGCCAGCAGTTTACCCAGGGGGCGCGTCGACTATGGCTACACCTTC	CASSLPRGRVDYGYTF
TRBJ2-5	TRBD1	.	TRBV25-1	TGTGCCAGCAGTCTCCGGACAGGCCCGGAGACCCAGTACTTC	CASSLRTGPETQYF
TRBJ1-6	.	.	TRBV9	TGTGCCAGCAGCGCCCGTGGAGGCCCCCCACAATCACCCCTCCACTTT	CASSARGGPPQSPLHF
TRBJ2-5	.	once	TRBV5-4	TGTGCCAGCAGCTTGGGAGACTTGCAAGAGACCCAGTACTTC	CASSLGDLQETQYF